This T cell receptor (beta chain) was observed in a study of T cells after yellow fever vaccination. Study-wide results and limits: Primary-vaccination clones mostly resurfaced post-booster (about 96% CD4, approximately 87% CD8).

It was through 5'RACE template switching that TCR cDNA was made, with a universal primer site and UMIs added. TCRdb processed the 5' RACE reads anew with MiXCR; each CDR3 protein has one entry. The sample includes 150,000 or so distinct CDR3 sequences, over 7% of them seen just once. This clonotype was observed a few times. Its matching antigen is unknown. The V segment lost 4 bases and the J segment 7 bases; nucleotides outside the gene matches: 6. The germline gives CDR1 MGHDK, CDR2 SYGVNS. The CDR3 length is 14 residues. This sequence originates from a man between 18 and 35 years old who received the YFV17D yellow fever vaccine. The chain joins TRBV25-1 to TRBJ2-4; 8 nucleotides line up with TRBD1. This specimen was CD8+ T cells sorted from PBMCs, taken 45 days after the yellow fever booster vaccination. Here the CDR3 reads CASSAPGGMNIQYF. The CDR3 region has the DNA TGTGCCAGCAGTGCGCCAGGGGGCATGAACATTCAGTACTTC.